This T cell receptor (beta chain) was found in a study of cytomegalovirus exposure and HLA in healthy donors. Comment on this clone: What it recognizes is unknown.

Trimming cost V 5 bases and J 3 bases; bases outside gene matches: 10. The CDR3 covers 16 residues. Germline CDR1 is LNHDA and CDR2 is SQIVND (reference sequence). The study's findings and limits: Across HLA loci, a later analysis found differing TCR association rates, with DRB1 most and HLA-C fewest.

PCR involved 60 Vbeta and 13 Jbeta primers. TCRdb's table, derived via immunoSEQ multiplex PCR, lists solely in-frame clones and lacks some. The top ten clones hold roughly 3% of a sample with about 150,000 clones, 75% to 80% of them seen once. The receptor was derived from a woman aged 40 to 50 in good health and CMV-seronegative. This chain uses TRBV19 with TRBJ1-3; 7 bases line up with TRBD1. Specimen: PBMCs. The CDR3 nucleotides are TGTGCCAGTAGTGTTCGACAGGGAACGTTTGGAAACACCATATATTTT. This sequence encodes CASSVRQGTFGNTIYF.